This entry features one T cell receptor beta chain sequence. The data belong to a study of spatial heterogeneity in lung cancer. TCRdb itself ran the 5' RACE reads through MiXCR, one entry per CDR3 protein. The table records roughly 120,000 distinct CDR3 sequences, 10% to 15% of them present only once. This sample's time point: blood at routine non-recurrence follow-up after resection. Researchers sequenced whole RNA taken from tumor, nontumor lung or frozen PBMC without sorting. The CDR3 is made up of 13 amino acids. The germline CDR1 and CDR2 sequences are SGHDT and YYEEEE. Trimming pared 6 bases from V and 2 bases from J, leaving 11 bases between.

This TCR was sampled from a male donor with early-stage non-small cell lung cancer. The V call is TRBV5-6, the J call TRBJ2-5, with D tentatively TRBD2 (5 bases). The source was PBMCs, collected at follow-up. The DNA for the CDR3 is TGTGCCAGCACTCTCGGACTTCAAGAGACCCAGTACTTC. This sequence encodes CASTLGLQETQYF.